This T cell receptor beta chain was documented in a study of cytomegalovirus exposure and HLA in healthy donors. Findings and caveats of the study: It emerged from a later analysis that several of the most significant clusters appeared to be linked to common viral pathogens.

In the PCR, 60 Vbeta and 13 Jbeta primers were used. Repertoires were generated with immunoSEQ multiplex PCR, while TCRdb's copy carries only in-frame clones and drops some. The sample carries about 200,000 clones, more than 85% recorded once. CDR1 and CDR2 from the germline V gene are MGHDK and SYGVNS. The CDR3 runs to 15 residues. V was pared by 6 bases and J by 3 bases, with 7 bases of the junction left unmatched. A note on this clone: Antigen unknown.

The chain joins TRBV25-1 to TRBJ1-1; 10 bases line up with TRBD1. The source is a woman aged 18-29 years in good health and CMV-seronegative. The source material was PBMCs. The CDR3 region is CASSYLGQGDTEAFF. The CDR3 DNA follows: TGTGCCAGCAGCTACCTAGGACAGGGGGACACTGAAGCTTTCTTT. Full variable domain (rest looked up from reference TRBV25-1 and TRBJ1-1): EADIYQTPRYLVIGTGKKITLECSQTMGHDKMYWYQQDPGMELHLIHYSYGVNSTEKGDLSSESTVSRIRTEHFPLTLESARPSHTSQYLCASSYLGQGDTEAFFGQGTRLTVV.